The next 20 T cell receptor beta chains were all read from a single sample in a study of T cell changes during pregnancy in multiple sclerosis. TCRdb keeps only in-frame clones here, not all; method: immunoSEQ multiplex PCR. This sample has some 51,000 clones; around 94% occur once, and the top ten carry around 0.47%. The material was CD4+ T cells from peripheral blood mononuclear cells, obtained in the first trimester of pregnancy. The receptor source for this set is a female donor with multiple sclerosis, enrolled in a pregnancy study.

V is TRBV11-2 and J is TRBJ1-1; no firm D call. CDR1 is SGHAT, CDR2 FQNNGV, per germline. The CDR3 covers 14 residues. V was shortened by 5 bases and J by 7 bases, with 17 bases between the two germline ends. The CDR3 reads CASSPLRGTYEAFF. DNA of the CDR3: TGTGCCAGCAGCCCGCTCCGGGGAACATATGAAGCTTTCTTT. Drawing the rest from reference TRBV11-2 and TRBJ1-1, the complete variable domain is EAGVAQSPRYKIIEKRQSVAFWCNPISGHATLYWYQQILGQGPKLLIQFQNNGVVDDSQLPKDRFSAERLKGVDSTLKIQPAKLEDSAVYLCASSPLRGTYEAFFGQGTRLTVV.

The CDR3, as DNA: TGTGCCAGCAAATATCGGCAGGAGGGTCAGCCCCAGCATTTT. Translating it yields CASKYRQEGQPQHF. The V gene is TRBV2, the J gene TRBJ1-5; D call uncertain. CDR3 size: 14 residues. Per germline, CDR1 SNHLY and CDR2 FYNNEI. V was pared by 7 bases and J by 6 bases, with 16 bases between.

This clone has only one observation. The genes are TRBV7-2 and TRBJ1-1; D is possibly TRBD1 (6 bases). V gave up 6 bases and J gave up 8 bases, with 25 bases separating them. CDR1 and CDR2 (germline): SGHTA, FQGNSA. The CDR3 has 16 amino acids. The CDR3 bases are TGTGCCAGCAGATCAGGGGTGGATAGGCAAGGGGAAGAAGCTTTCTTT. Amino acids: CASRSGVDRQGEEAFF.

This rearrangement joins TRBV6-5 to TRBJ1-2, with D unclear. The V gene's germline CDR1 is MNHEY and CDR2 SVGAGI. V lost 6 bases to trimming and J lost 7 bases, with 9 bases between them. The CDR3 runs to 11 residues. The CDR3 DNA follows: TGTGCCAGCAGAACCGAGAGTGGCTACACCTTC. This codes for CASRTESGYTF.

This clone was found once. V usage is TRBV11-3 and J usage is TRBJ1-3; TRBD1 matches 8 bases. The CDR3 consists of 15 residues. CDR1 is SGHNT, CDR2 YENEEA, per germline. Germline trimming cut 5 bases from V and 0 bases from J; bases unmatched to any gene: 3. CDR3 loop: CASSRGQGSGNTIYF. In DNA form, the CDR3 reads TGTGCCAGCAGCCGCGGACAGGGCTCTGGAAACACCATATATTTT.

The chain is built from TRBV5-4 and TRBJ1-1, with D maybe TRBD1 (6 bases). V shed 4 bases and J shed 2 bases, with 9 bases lying between them. The CDR3 has 13 residues. The V gene's germline CDR1 is SGHNT and CDR2 YYREEE (reference sequence). The CDR3 loop is CASSLTGNTEAFF. The CDR3 DNA is TGTGCCAGCAGCCTGACAGGAAACACTGAAGCTTTCTTT.

The chain uses TRBV4-1 and TRBJ2-5, with a tentative D call TRBD2 (7 bases). Near its end, the DNA agrees better with TRBJ2-7, so the J call may be wrong. The length of the CDR3 is 15 residues. Germline V CDR1 and CDR2: MGHRA, YSYEKL. In DNA, the CDR3 is TGCGCCAGCAGGCCCTTGGGCGGGGGCCCCTACGAGCAGTACTTC. Translating it yields CASRPLGGGPYEQYF.

V gene TRBV5-4 combines with J gene TRBJ1-4; 7 nucleotides line up with TRBD1. Germline V lookup: CDR1 SGHNT, CDR2 YYREEE (reference sequence). V was pared by 4 bases and J by 0 bases, with 6 bases of the junction left unmatched. CDR3 size: 16 residues. The CDR3 DNA sequence: TGTGCCAGCAGCATCGGGACAGATGCAACTAATGAAAAACTGTTTTTT. Translating it yields CASSIGTDATNEKLFF.

The V gene is TRBV14, the J gene TRBJ2-1; D possibly corresponds to TRBD2 (5 bases). CDR3 length: 13 residues. Trimming took 4 bases from V and 10 from J, leaving 14 bases between them. Germline V gives CDR1 SGHDN, CDR2 FVKESK. CDR3 sequence (DNA): TGTGCCAGCAGCCGAGGACTGGCCAGGGAGCAGTTCTTC. Its protein product is CASSRGLAREQFF. Combining the CDR3 with reference TRBV14 and TRBJ2-1 gives the whole variable domain EAGVTQFPSHSVIEKGQTVTLRCDPISGHDNLYWYRRVMGKEIKFLLHFVKESKQDESGMPNNRFLAERTGGTYSTLKVQPAELEDSGVYFCASSRGLAREQFFGPGTRLTVL.

This chain joins TRBV16 and TRBJ2-2, with 7 bases lining up with TRBD2. The CDR3 spans 15 residues. Per germline, CDR1 KGHSY and CDR2 FQNENV. Trimming took 2 bases from V and 7 from J; bases not matched to a gene: 7. CDR3 in amino acids: CASSQRGTNLGELFF. CDR3 coding DNA: TGTGCCAGCAGCCAACGGGGGACTAACCTCGGGGAGCTGTTTTTT.

The gene calls are TRBV7-9 and TRBJ1-4; D is uncertain. This CDR3 contains 16 residues. V was shortened by 1 base and J by 8 bases, with 17 bases between the two germline ends. Germline CDR1 and CDR2: SEHNR and FQNEAQ (reference sequence). CDR3 in amino acids: CASSLGASTAAEKLFF. CDR3 nucleotides: TGTGCCAGCAGCTTAGGGGCCTCTACGGCTGCAGAAAAACTGTTTTTT.

The chain employs TRBV6-1 and TRBJ2-1; D perhaps matches TRBD2 (5 bases). Trimming took 0 bases from V and 7 from J, leaving 16 bases between them. The CDR3 spans 16 residues. Germline V gene data show CDR1 as MNHNS and CDR2 as SASEGT. The CDR3 DNA follows: TGTGCCAGCAGTGAAGCGCCTAGCCGCCCCTTGAATGAGCAGTTCTTC. Translation: CASSEAPSRPLNEQFF.

This chain connects TRBV30 to TRBJ1-2; D uncertain. The ends were cut back, 2 bases at V and 6 bases at J, with 28 bases in the middle. In germline, CDR1 is GTSNPN, CDR2 SVGIG (reference sequence). CDR3 length: 18 amino acids. DNA for the CDR3: TGTGCCTGGAGTCGAACGACCCTATCACCCCGTCGGAGCCATGGCTACACCTTC. Protein sequence: CAWSRTTLSPRRSHGYTF. Drawing the rest from reference TRBV30 and TRBJ1-2, the complete variable domain is SQTIHQWPATLVQPVGSPLSLECTVEGTSNPNLYWYRQAAGRGLQLLFYSVGIGQISSEVPQNLSASRPQDRQFILSSKKLLLSDSGFYLCAWSRTTLSPRRSHGYTFGSGTRLTVV.

The V gene is TRBV18, the J gene TRBJ1-6; TRBD1 agrees at 10 bases. CDR1 and CDR2 from the germline V gene are KGHSH and LQKENI. The CDR3 is 16 amino acids. Trimming took 1 base from V and 9 from J; bases not matched to a gene: 6. The CDR3 region has the DNA TGTGCCAGCTCACCACGGACAGGGGGGACGGGTTCACCCCTCCACTTT. Amino acids: CASSPRTGGTGSPLHF. The full variable domain, completed using reference TRBV18 and TRBJ1-6, is NAGVMQNPRHLVRRRGQEARLRCSPMKGHSHVYWYRQLPEEGLKFMVYLQKENIIDESGMPKERFSAEFPKEGPSILRIQQVVRGDSAAYFCASSPRTGGTGSPLHFGNGTRLTVT.

The V gene is TRBV27, the J gene TRBJ1-2; TRBD1 aligns across 9 bases. The CDR3 consists of 13 residues. J lost 9 bases, V lost 5 bases, and 7 bases had no gene match. From germline, CDR1 is MNHEY and CDR2 SMNVEV (reference sequence). In DNA form, the CDR3 reads TGTGCCAGCAGTCCAAGACAGGGGGGGAGCTACACCTTC. Protein sequence: CASSPRQGGSYTF.

This clone was detected a few times. This chain links TRBV7-6 with TRBJ1-2; no definite D call. This CDR3 is built from 13 residues. Trimming removed 1 base from V and 7 bases from J, with 10 bases in between. Germline-derived CDR1 and CDR2 are SGHVS and FNYEAQ. The CDR3 coding sequence is TGTGCCAGCAGCTTAGAGAGCGGACCTGGCTACACCTTC. Translating gives CASSLESGPGYTF.

This clone was seen once. The chain joins TRBV7-2 to TRBJ2-7, with a tentative D call TRBD1 (6 bases). The V gene's germline CDR1 is SGHTA and CDR2 FQGNSA. Deletions cut 8 bases from V and 0 bases from J, with 17 bases between. The CDR3 covers 15 residues. The CDR3 nucleotides read TGTGCCAGCTCCAGGGGTGGCACTCCCTCCTACGAGCAGTACTTC. It is translated as CASSRGGTPSYEQYF.

The CDR3, as DNA: TGTGCCAGCAGCTTAGAATTTGTTTTGAGGCGTCAGTTCTTC. It is translated as CASSLEFVLRRQFF. This chain uses TRBV7-2 with TRBJ2-1; unclear D gene. Trimming took off 1 base at V and 13 bases at J, with 17 bases between the two ends. Germline lookup yields CDR1 SGHTA and CDR2 FQGNSA. This CDR3 region has 14 residues.

V and J are TRBV2 and TRBJ2-2; 11 bases are a match to TRBD1. The V segment lost 4 bases and the J segment 2 bases; nucleotides outside the gene matches: 0. Germline V gives CDR1 SNHLY, CDR2 FYNNEI. The CDR3 extends over 15 amino acids. The CDR3 DNA reads as TGTGCCAGCAGTGGGACAGGGGGCAACACCGGGGAGCTGTTTTTT. Encoded protein: CASSGTGGNTGELFF.

This clone came up once. The chain is built from TRBV5-6 and TRBJ2-5; 8 nucleotides agree with TRBD1. There are 13 residues in the CDR3. Germline V gene sequence: CDR1 SGHDT, CDR2 YYEEEE. The V and J ends lost 2 bases and 5 bases, in that order; junction bases with no gene match: 2. This CDR3 is CASSFRQGETQYF. For the CDR3, the DNA is TGTGCCAGCAGCTTTCGACAGGGGGAGACCCAGTACTTC.